This TCR beta chain emerged from a study of shared clonotypes between healthy human individuals. Method: immunoSEQ multiplex PCR; TCRdb's copy keeps in-frame clones and lacks some. The data contain about 480,000 clones, about 80% of them singletons. Looked up from germline, CDR1 is SNHLY and CDR2 is FYNNEI. The CDR3 totals 14 residues. Trimming shortened V by 6 bases and J by 3 bases, and 14 bases separated the two germline ends. The receptor was derived from a woman aged 40 to 50 in good health. Some clones in this sample may be carry-over from other donors' samples. This sequence joins TRBV2 and TRBJ1-2; D is possibly TRBD1 (6 bases). Sequencing was carried out using PBMCs. The CDR3 is CASSAGDTDYGYTF. The CDR3 nucleotides read TGTGCCAGCAGCGCCGGGGACACTGACTATGGCTACACCTTC.